This entry describes one TCR beta chain. Its specificity is not known. The entry originates in a study of cytomegalovirus exposure and HLA in healthy donors. Findings and limits, study-wide: Earlier results showed most TCR beta V segments being productive about 87% or about 30% of the time. Association of a missense DCLRE1C variant with TCR beta V- and J-gene trimming was reported in a later analysis. Among the CMV-associated chains, three were confirmed in vitro as specific for CMV antigens. The records held CMV serostatus as the only immune exposure information.

This CDR3 comprises 13 residues. The V and J ends lost 9 bases and 3 bases respectively, with 14 bases between them. Germline V gene data show CDR1 as LNHDA and CDR2 as SQIVND (reference sequence). PCR primers comprised 60 Vbeta and 13 Jbeta primers. TCRdb's copy holds only in-frame clones and misses some; the assay was immunoSEQ multiplex PCR. The sample holds approximately 210,000 clones, about 83% seen once. The chain uses TRBV19 and TRBJ1-2; D remains ambiguous. What was sequenced was PBMCs. This TCR was sampled from a woman aged 50 to 60 in good health and CMV-seropositive. The CDR3 DNA is TGTGCCAGCACCCACGGGGTTTACTATGGCTACACCTTC. As protein: CASTHGVYYGYTF.